What follows is one TCR beta chain and its context. Its matching antigen is unknown. This record belongs to a study of cytotoxic CD8 clonotypes in ibrutinib-treated CLL. In the study overall: Response specimens were obtained following a median treatment duration of roughly 12 months, with a range of 6 to 36. The study recorded mean values of about 260,000 productive templates and approximately 94,000 productive rearrangements per sample. Study-wide results and limits: Public clonotypes occurred uncommonly; on treatment, they contracted or remained stable.

Target depth was 1 in 200,000 to 1 in 1 million T cells, about 10x per clonotype. Using immunoSEQ multiplex PCR, the repertoire was profiled, and TCRdb retains in-frame clones only, with some absent. The sample holds about 58,000 clones, about 65% seen once. This clonotype was sampled from a human donor with chronic lymphocytic leukemia. The specimen comprised PBMCs, sampled after 12 months of ibrutinib treatment.

In nucleotides, the CDR3 is TGTGCCAGCAGTTACCGGCAGGGAGGTCCCGCCAACGTCCTGACTTTC. Encoded protein: CASSYRQGGPANVLTF. V and J are TRBV6-6 and TRBJ2-6; possibly TRBD2 for D (6 bases). Germline CDR1 is MNHNY and CDR2 is SVGAGI (reference sequence). This CDR3 comprises 16 residues. Trimming shortened V by 2 bases and J by 7 bases, and 15 bases separated the two germline ends.